Shown below are 19 T cell receptor beta chains from a single sample sequenced in a study of T cells in women clearing cervical HPV infection. Libraries were prepared by immunoSEQ multiplex PCR; TCRdb keeps only in-frame clonotypes and omits some of them. This sample's table has fewer than 40,000 clones. The sample was blood buffy coat. The origin of the receptors is a woman between 18 and 75 years old with a cervical HPV16 infection that either progressed to CIN3+ or cleared (not recorded which).

For this clone: The read stops 3 residues short of the end of the CDR3; the missing end is completed from the germline J gene. The chain employs TRBV29-1 and TRBJ1-2; no reliable D call. CDR1 and CDR2 from the germline V gene are SQVTM and ANQGSEA. CDR3 length: 13 residues. Deletions cut 0 bases from V and 7 bases from J, with 12 bases between. CDR3 amino acids: CSVEDSEAAGYTF. Partial CDR3 DNA: TGCAGCGTTGAAGATTCAGAGGCCGCTGGC.

Concerning this clone: The read is 3 residues too short to cover the CDR3 end, so that end is filled in from the germline J gene. V usage is TRBV11-2 and J usage is TRBJ2-3; TRBD1 aligns across 8 bases. V dropped 3 bases and J dropped 6; count of bases not matched to a gene: 8. The CDR3 spans 15 residues. CDR1 is SGHAT and CDR2 is FQNNGV in the germline V gene. This CDR3 is CASSLGDRTGDTQYF. The sequenced part of the CDR3 DNA is TGTGCCAGCAGCTTGGGGGACAGGACCGGGGATACG.

On this clone itself: From the germline J gene comes the end of the CDR3, since the read stops 3 residues before it. This chain joins TRBV18 and TRBJ1-4; 9 bases match TRBD1. J was trimmed by 7 bases and V by 6 bases; bases with no gene match: 6. In germline, CDR1 is KGHSH, CDR2 LQKENI. CDR3 length equals 14 residues. CDR3 DNA, as far as it was read: TGTGCCAGCTCTCCGGGACAGGGTCCTGAAAAA. Encoded protein: CASSPGQGPEK. In full, the CDR3 is CASSPGQGPEKLFF.

With respect to this clone: The sequence runs out 3 residues before the end of the CDR3; the remainder is reconstructed from the germline J gene. V is TRBV20-1 and J is TRBJ2-3; 7 bases line up with TRBD1. CDR1 and CDR2 from the germline V gene are DFQATT and SNEGSKA (reference sequence). CDR3 size: 17 residues. The CDR3 loop reads CSARDHSPTGWEQPQYF. CDR3 DNA, as far as it was read: TGCAGTGCTAGAGATCACTCCCCGACAGGGTGGGAACAGCCG.

Turning to this clone: The read ends 3 residues before the CDR3 terminus; that terminus is restored from the germline J gene. In the same sample, other DNA sequences code for this CDR3. V is TRBV5-1 and J is TRBJ1-3, with unresolved D. The V end was cut by 4 bases, the J end by 2 bases, with 10 bases between. CDR1 is SGHRS, CDR2 YFSETQ, per germline. The CDR3 consists of 14 residues. CDR3 bases read: TGCGCCAGCAGCGCCAGCGATACTGGAAACACC. Amino acid sequence: CASSASDTGNT. The CDR3 in full is CASSASDTGNTIYF.

A remark on this clone: The read gets to within 3 residues of the CDR3 end, and the germline J gene fills in the rest. The chain couples TRBV30 to TRBJ2-5; 10 positions agree with TRBD1. Germline CDR1 GTSNPN, CDR2 SVGIG (reference sequence). This CDR3 has 12 amino acids. The junction had 2 bases not matched to a gene; V was cut back by 5 bases and J by 5 bases. The CDR3 DNA, read in part, is TGTGCCTGGGGGGACAGGGGTGAGACC. Protein product: CAWGDRGET. The full-length CDR3 reads as CAWGDRGETQYF.

On this clone: The read comes to an end 3 residues before the CDR3 does, leaving the germline J gene to fill in the end. J is TRBJ2-5 and V is TRBV5-4; D may be TRBD2 (5 bases). CDR3 length equals 13 residues. The ends were cut back, 3 bases at V and 5 bases at J, with 11 bases in the middle. Looked up from germline, CDR1 is SGHNT and CDR2 is YYREEE (reference sequence). CDR3 amino acids: CASSSGPGETQYF. The sequenced CDR3 bases are TGTGCCAGCAGCTCAGGACCGGGGGAGACC.

As regards this clone: From the germline J gene comes the end of the CDR3, since the read stops 3 residues before it. The chain recombines TRBV6-2 or TRBV6-3 with TRBJ2-7, with 10 positions matching TRBD1. CDR1 and CDR2 from the germline V gene are MNHEY and SVGEGT. This CDR3 region has 15 residues. V was pared by 7 bases and J by 4 bases, with 10 bases of the junction left unmatched. CDR3 DNA, as far as it was read: TGTGCCAGCATACCGGGTGGGACAGGGGAGTACGAG. Protein sequence: CASIPGGTGEYE. The whole CDR3 protein is CASIPGGTGEYEQYF.

As concerns this clone: The CDR3 end falls 3 residues outside the read, so it is completed with the germline J gene. The chain combines TRBV10-3 with TRBJ1-2, with D unclear. The CDR3 is made up of 13 amino acids. Trimming stripped 7 bases from V and 0 bases from J, with 9 bases between. CDR1 and CDR2 (germline): ENHRY, SYGVKD. The CDR3 loop is CAIKDGANYGYTF. The DNA read from the CDR3 is TGTGCCATCAAGGACGGGGCTAACTATGGC.

About this clone itself: The CDR3 end falls 3 residues outside the read, so it is completed with the germline J gene. V is TRBV4-1 and J is TRBJ1-1; no reliable D call. This CDR3 is built from 16 residues. The germline V gene encodes CDR1 MGHRA and CDR2 YSYEKL. V lost 2 bases and J lost 1, with 14 bases in between. The CDR3 bases that were read are TGCGCCAGCAGCCAACCAGGCCGGATGGAGAACACTGAA. Residues: CASSQPGRMENTE. From start to end, the CDR3 is CASSQPGRMENTEAFF.

For this clone: The CDR3 goes on 3 residues after the read ends, and that part is filled in from the germline J gene. The chain has TRBV20-1 and TRBJ2-1; D gene unclear. There are 12 residues in the CDR3. Trimming took off 8 bases at V and 6 bases at J, with 14 bases between the two ends. The germline V gene has CDR1 DFQATT and CDR2 SNEGSKA (reference sequence). The CDR3 protein is CSTSQRVNEQFF. CDR3 bases read: TGCAGTACATCGCAAAGAGTCAATGAG.

As for this clone: The CDR3 is cut off 3 residues early in the read; its end comes from the germline J gene. V is TRBV29-1 and J is TRBJ1-2, with a possible D match to TRBD1 (6 bases). V lost 4 bases, J lost 0 bases, and 24 bases lay in between. CDR1 SQVTM and CDR2 ANQGSEA come from the germline V gene. The CDR3 loop spans 18 amino acids. The CDR3: CSVVSPRGRQGTNYGYTF. CDR3 DNA, as far as it was read: TGCAGCGTTGTATCCCCCAGGGGTCGGCAGGGGACTAACTATGGC.

A note on this clone: The missing CDR3 end, 3 residues past where the read stops, is filled in from the germline J gene. The chain joins TRBV30 to TRBJ1-2, with 7 bases identical to TRBD1. With V trimmed by 3 bases and J by 3 bases, 7 bases remained unmatched. Germline V gene sequence: CDR1 GTSNPN, CDR2 SVGIG (reference sequence). The CDR3 length is 14 residues. The CDR3: CAWRLQGGDYGYTF. CDR3 bases read: TGTGCCTGGAGACTCCAGGGGGGAGACTATGGC. Full variable domain (missing parts from reference TRBV30 and TRBJ1-2): SQTIHQWPATLVQPVGSPLSLECTVEGTSNPNLYWYRQAAGRGLQLLFYSVGIGQISSEVPQNLSASRPQDRQFILSSKKLLLSDSGFYLCAWRLQGGDYGYTFGSGTRLTVV.

As regards this clone: With the read ending 3 residues before the CDR3 end, the germline J gene is used to fill in that end. The V call is TRBV7-9, the J call TRBJ2-4; D call uncertain. CDR3 length: 12 amino acids. Per the germline V gene, CDR1 is SEHNR and CDR2 is FQNEAQ (reference sequence). The CDR3 is CASSFESYGQYF. Partial CDR3 DNA: TGTGCCAGCAGCTTCGAATCCTATGGT.

Concerning this clone: Sequencing ends 3 residues short of the CDR3 end; the germline J gene provides the rest. V usage is TRBV20-1 and J usage is TRBJ2-4; the match to TRBD1 covers 7 bases. CDR1 DFQATT and CDR2 SNEGSKA come from the germline V gene (reference sequence). This CDR3 spans 15 amino acids. The part of the CDR3 DNA that was read is TGCAGTGCTAGCCCCACCGGGACAGCACCCTATGGT. This encodes CSASPTGTAPYG. The full-length CDR3 reads as CSASPTGTAPYGQYF.

Turning to this clone: The CDR3 end falls 3 residues outside the read, so it is completed with the germline J gene. The V and J genes are TRBV28 and TRBJ2-1; D is unresolved. Trimming took off 3 bases at V and 4 bases at J, with 13 bases between the two ends. Germline V gives CDR1 MDHEN, CDR2 SYDVKM. This CDR3 is built from 15 residues. The sequenced part of the CDR3 DNA is TGTGCCAGCAGTTTGCCAGGTGACAAATACAATGAG. It codes for CASSLPGDKYNE. The full CDR3 protein reads CASSLPGDKYNEQFF.

Details on this clone: The read finishes 3 residues shy of the CDR3 end, and the germline J gene is used to complete it. This chain joins TRBV14 and TRBJ2-3; D perhaps matches TRBD2 (5 bases). The CDR3 is 15 amino acids. Deletions cut 2 bases from V and 4 bases from J, with 13 bases between. Germline V lookup: CDR1 SGHDN, CDR2 FVKESK. The CDR3: CASSQLGLAPDTQYF. The CDR3 DNA, read in part, is TGTGCCAGCAGCCAACTCGGCCTAGCTCCAGATACG.

A word on this clone: From the germline J gene comes the end of the CDR3, since the read stops 3 residues before it. The chain is built from TRBV6-1 and TRBJ2-2; tentative D call: TRBD1 (5 bases). The CDR3 covers 13 residues. The germline V gene encodes CDR1 MNHNS and CDR2 SASEGT. Incomplete CDR3 DNA: TGTGCCAGCAGTGTAAAGGGGAATTCACCG. Translating it yields CASSVKGNSP. The entire CDR3 sequence reads CASSVKGNSPLFF.

To note about this clone: The DNA ends 3 residues before the CDR3 does, and the rest of the CDR3 is filled in from the germline J gene. This sequence joins TRBV20-1 and TRBJ1-6; D call uncertain. The CDR3 runs to 11 residues. Germline V gene data show CDR1 as DFQATT and CDR2 as SNEGSKA (reference sequence). V was shortened by 5 bases and J by 12 bases, with 11 bases between the two germline ends. CDR3 DNA, as far as it was read: TGCAGTGCTGGCGGGTCGCTACCC. The encoded protein is CSAGGSLP. The entire CDR3 reads CSAGGSLPLHF.